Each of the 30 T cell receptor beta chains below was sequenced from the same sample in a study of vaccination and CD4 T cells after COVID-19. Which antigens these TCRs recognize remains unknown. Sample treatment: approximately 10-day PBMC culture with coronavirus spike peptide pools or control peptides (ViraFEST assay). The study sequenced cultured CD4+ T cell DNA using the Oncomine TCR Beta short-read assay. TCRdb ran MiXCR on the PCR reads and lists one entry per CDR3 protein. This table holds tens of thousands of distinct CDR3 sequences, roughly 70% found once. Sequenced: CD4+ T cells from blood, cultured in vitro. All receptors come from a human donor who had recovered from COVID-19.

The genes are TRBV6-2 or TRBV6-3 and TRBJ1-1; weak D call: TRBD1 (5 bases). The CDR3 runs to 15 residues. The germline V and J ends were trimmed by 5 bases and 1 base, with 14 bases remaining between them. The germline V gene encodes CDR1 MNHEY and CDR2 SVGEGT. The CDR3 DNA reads TGTGCCAGCAGTAGCCTGGGGCGGTCGAACACTGAAGCTTTCTTT. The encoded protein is CASSSLGRSNTEAFF.

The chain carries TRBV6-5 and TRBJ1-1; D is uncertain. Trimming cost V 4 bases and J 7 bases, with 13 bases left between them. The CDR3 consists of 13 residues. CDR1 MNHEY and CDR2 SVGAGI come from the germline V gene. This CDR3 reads CASSSDRPHEAFF. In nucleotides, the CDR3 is TGTGCCAGCAGTTCTGACCGGCCCCATGAAGCTTTCTTT.

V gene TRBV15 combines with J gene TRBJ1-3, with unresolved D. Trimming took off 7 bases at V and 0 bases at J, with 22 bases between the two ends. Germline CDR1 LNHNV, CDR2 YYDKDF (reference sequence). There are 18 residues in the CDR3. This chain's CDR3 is CATTPKYVDMSSGNTIYF. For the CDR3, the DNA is TGTGCCACCACACCCAAGTACGTCGATATGAGCTCTGGAAACACCATATATTTT.

The CDR3 here is CSASVGTAKNIQYF. In DNA form, the CDR3 reads TGCAGTGCTAGCGTGGGGACAGCCAAAAACATTCAGTACTTC. This chain joins TRBV20-1 and TRBJ2-4; D assignment may be TRBD1 or TRBD2 (5 bases each). This CDR3 contains 14 residues. The V end was cut by 3 bases, the J end by 0 bases, with 9 bases between. CDR1 and CDR2 from the germline V gene are DFQATT and SNEGSKA (reference sequence).

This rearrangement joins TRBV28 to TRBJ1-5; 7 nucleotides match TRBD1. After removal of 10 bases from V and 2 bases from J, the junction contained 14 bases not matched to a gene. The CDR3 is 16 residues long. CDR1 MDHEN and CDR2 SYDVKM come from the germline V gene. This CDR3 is CAIDDLNRGGNQPQHF. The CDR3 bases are TGTGCCATCGACGACCTGAACAGGGGCGGCAATCAGCCCCAGCATTTT.

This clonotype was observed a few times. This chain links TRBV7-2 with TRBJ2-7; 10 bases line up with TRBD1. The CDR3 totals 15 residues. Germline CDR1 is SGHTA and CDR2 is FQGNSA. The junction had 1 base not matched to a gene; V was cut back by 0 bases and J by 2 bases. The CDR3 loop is CASSLAGTGAYEQYF. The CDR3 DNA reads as TGTGCCAGCAGCTTAGCTGGGACAGGGGCCTACGAGCAGTACTTC.

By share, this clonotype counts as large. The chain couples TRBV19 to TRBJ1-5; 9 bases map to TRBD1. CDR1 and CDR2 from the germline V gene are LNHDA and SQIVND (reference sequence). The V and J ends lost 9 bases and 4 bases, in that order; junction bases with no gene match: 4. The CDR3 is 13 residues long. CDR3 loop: CASGTGSNQPQHF. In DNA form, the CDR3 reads TGTGCCAGCGGGACAGGGAGTAATCAGCCCCAGCATTTT. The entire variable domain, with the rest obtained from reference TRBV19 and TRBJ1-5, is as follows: DGGITQSPKYLFRKEGQNVTLSCEQNLNHDAMYWYRQDPGQGLRLIYYSQIVNDFQKGDIAEGYSVSREKKESFPLTVTSAQKNPTAFYLCASGTGSNQPQHFGDGTRLSIL.

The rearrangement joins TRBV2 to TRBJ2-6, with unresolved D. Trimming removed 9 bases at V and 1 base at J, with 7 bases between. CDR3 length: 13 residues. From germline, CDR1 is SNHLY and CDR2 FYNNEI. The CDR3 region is CARVGSGANVLTF. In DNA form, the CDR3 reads TGTGCCAGAGTCGGTTCTGGGGCCAACGTCCTGACTTTC.

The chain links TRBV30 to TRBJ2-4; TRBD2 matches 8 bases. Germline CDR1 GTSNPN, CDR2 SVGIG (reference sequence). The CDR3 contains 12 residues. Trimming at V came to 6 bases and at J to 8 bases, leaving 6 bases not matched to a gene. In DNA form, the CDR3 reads TGTGCCTGTCGGGAGGGAAGGTACATTCAGTACTTC. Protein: CACREGRYIQYF.

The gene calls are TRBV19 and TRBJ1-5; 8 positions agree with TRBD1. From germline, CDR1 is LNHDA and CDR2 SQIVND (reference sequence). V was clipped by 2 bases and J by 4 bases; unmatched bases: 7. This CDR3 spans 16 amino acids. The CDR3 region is CASSIISRTGNQPQHF. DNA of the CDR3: TGTGCCAGTAGTATAATATCCAGGACAGGGAATCAGCCCCAGCATTTT. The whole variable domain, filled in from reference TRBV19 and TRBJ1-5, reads DGGITQSPKYLFRKEGQNVTLSCEQNLNHDAMYWYRQDPGQGLRLIYYSQIVNDFQKGDIAEGYSVSREKKESFPLTVTSAQKNPTAFYLCASSIISRTGNQPQHFGDGTRLSIL.

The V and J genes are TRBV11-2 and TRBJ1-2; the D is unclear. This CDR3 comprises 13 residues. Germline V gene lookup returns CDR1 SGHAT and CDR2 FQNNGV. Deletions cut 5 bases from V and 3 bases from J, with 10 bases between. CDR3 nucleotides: TGTGCCAGCAGCCCTGAGGGAGACTATGGCTACACCTTC. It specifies CASSPEGDYGYTF.

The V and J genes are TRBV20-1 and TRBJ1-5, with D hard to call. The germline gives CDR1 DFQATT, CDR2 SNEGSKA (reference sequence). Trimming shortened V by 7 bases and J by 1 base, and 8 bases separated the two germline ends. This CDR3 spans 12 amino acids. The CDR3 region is CSGGRSNQPQHF. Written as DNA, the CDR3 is TGCAGTGGAGGAAGGAGCAATCAGCCCCAGCATTTT.

CDR3 region: CSVGEGISGYTF. As DNA, the CDR3 is TGCAGCGTTGGCGAGGGGATAAGTGGCTACACCTTC. This chain links TRBV29-1 with TRBJ1-2; the D gene is possibly TRBD1 (5 bases). Germline values: CDR1 SQVTM, CDR2 ANQGSEA. Trimming pared 4 bases from V and 7 bases from J, leaving 13 bases between. The CDR3 totals 12 residues.

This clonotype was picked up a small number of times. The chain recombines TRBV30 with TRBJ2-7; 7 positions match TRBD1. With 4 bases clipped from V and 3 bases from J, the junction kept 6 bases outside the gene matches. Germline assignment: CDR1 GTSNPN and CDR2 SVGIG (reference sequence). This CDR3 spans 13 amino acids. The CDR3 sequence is CAWKRGQHYEQYF. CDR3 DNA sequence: TGTGCCTGGAAAAGGGGACAGCACTACGAGCAGTACTTC.

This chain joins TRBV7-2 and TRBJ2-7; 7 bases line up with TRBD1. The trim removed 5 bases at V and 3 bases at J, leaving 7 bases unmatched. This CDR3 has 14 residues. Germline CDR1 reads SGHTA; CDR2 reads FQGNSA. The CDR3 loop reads CASSLKWDSYEQYF. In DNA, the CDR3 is TGTGCCAGCAGCCTCAAATGGGACAGCTACGAGCAGTACTTC.

CDR3 sequence reads: CASSEYARMERIPLHF. The CDR3 bases are TGTGCCAGCAGTGAATACGCACGAATGGAAAGAATCCCCCTCCACTTT. The chain carries TRBV6-1 and TRBJ1-6; D call uncertain. V lost 2 bases and J 13 bases, leaving 21 bases between the germline ends. CDR3 size: 16 residues. CDR1 is MNHNS, CDR2 SASEGT, per germline.

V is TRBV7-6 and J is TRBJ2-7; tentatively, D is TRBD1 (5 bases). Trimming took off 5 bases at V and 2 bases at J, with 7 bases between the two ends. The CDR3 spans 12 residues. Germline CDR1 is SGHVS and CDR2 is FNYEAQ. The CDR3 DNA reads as TGTGCCAGCAGCCAGGGCGCCTACGAGCAGTACTTC. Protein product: CASSQGAYEQYF.

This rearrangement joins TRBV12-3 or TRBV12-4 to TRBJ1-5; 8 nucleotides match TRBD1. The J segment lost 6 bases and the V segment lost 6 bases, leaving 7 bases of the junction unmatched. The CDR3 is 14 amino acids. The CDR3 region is CASSPGQGGQPQHF. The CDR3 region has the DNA TGTGCCAGCAGCCCCGGACAGGGCGGTCAGCCCCAGCATTTT.

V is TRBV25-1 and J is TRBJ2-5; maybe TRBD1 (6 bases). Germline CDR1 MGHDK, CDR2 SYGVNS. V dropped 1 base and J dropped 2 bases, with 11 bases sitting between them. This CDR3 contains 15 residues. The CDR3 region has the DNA TGTGCCAGCAGTGAATTCCGGACAGCTCAAGAGACCCAGTACTTC. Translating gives CASSEFRTAQETQYF.

CDR3 bases: TGTGCCAGTAGTATTAGCGGACGACTCACAGATACGCAGTATTTT. It specifies CASSISGRLTDTQYF. V usage is TRBV19 and J usage is TRBJ2-3; weak D call: TRBD2 (6 bases). Germline assignment: CDR1 LNHDA and CDR2 SQIVND (reference sequence). The V end lost 3 bases, the J end lost 2 bases, and 12 bases lay between the germline ends. CDR3 length equals 15 residues.

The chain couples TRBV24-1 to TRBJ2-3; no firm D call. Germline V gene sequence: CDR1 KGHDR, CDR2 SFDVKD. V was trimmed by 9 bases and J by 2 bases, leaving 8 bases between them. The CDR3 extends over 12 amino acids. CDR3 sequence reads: CATGELTDTQYF. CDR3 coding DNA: TGTGCCACCGGAGAACTCACAGATACGCAGTATTTT.

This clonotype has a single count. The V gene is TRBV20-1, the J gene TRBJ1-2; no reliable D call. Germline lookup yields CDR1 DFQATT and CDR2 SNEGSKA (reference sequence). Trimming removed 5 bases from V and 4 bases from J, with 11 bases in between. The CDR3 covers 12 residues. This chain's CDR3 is CSAVTAPYGYTF. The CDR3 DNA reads TGCAGTGCTGTAACAGCTCCCTATGGCTACACCTTC.

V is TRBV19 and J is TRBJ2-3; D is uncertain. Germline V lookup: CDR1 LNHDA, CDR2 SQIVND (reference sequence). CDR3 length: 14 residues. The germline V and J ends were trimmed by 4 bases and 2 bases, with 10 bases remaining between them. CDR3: CASSKVPYTDTQYF. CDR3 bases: TGTGCCAGTAGTAAAGTACCCTACACAGATACGCAGTATTTT.

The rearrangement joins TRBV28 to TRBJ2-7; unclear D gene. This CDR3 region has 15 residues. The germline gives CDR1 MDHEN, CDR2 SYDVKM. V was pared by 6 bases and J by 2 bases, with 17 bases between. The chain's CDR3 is CASSPFKSTPYEQYF. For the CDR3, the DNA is TGTGCCAGCAGCCCTTTTAAGTCCACCCCCTACGAGCAGTACTTC. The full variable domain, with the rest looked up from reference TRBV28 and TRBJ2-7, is DVKVTQSSRYLVKRTGEKVFLECVQDMDHENMFWYRQDPGLGLRLIYFSYDVKMKEKGDIPEGYSVSREKKERFSLILESASTNQTSMYLCASSPFKSTPYEQYFGPGTRLTVT.

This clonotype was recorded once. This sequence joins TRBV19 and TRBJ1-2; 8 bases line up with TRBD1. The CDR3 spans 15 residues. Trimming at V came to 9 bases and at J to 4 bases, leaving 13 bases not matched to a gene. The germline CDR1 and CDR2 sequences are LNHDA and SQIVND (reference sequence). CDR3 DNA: TGTGCCAGCTTGGACAGGGATCACCTACTCTATGGCTACACCTTC. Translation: CASLDRDHLLYGYTF.

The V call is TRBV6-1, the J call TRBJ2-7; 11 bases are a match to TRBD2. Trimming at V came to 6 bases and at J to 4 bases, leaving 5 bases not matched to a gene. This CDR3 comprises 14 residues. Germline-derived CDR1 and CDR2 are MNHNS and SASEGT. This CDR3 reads CASRWSSGGYEQYF. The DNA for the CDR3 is TGTGCCAGCAGGTGGTCTAGCGGGGGGTACGAGCAGTACTTC.

CDR3 protein: CASSLARGQETQYF. In DNA, the CDR3 is TGTGCCAGCAGCTTAGCCAGGGGCCAAGAGACCCAGTACTTC. This rearrangement joins TRBV11-3 to TRBJ2-5; maybe TRBD1 (6 bases). CDR1 and CDR2 from the germline V gene are SGHNT and YENEEA. The CDR3 is 14 amino acids. V lost 1 base, J lost 1 base, and 7 bases lay in between.

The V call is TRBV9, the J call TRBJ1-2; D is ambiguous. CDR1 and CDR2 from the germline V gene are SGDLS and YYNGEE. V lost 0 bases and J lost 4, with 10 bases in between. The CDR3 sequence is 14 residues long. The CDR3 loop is CASSVGGGTYGYTF. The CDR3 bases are TGTGCCAGCAGCGTAGGTGGCGGTACCTATGGCTACACCTTC.

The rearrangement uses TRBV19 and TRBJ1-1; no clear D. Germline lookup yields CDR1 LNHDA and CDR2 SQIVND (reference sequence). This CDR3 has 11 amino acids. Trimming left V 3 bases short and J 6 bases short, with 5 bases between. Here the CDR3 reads CASSIGPEAFF. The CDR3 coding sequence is TGTGCCAGTAGTATTGGCCCTGAAGCTTTCTTT.

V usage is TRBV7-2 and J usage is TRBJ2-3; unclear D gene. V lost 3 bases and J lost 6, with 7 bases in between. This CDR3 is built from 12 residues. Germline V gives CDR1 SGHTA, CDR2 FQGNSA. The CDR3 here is CASSFRADTQYF. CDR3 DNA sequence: TGTGCCAGCAGCTTTAGGGCGGATACGCAGTATTTT.